This TCR beta chain was identified in a study of cytomegalovirus exposure and HLA in healthy donors. As for the study in general: A prior study identified just under 120 million unique TCR beta sequences from about 180 million T cells. Overall study results and limits: Per a later analysis, under 20,000 TCR beta sequences showed association with HLA alleles at 0.05 false discovery rate. In a later analysis, CMV-associated beta chains were mostly HLA-associated, it appeared. Prediction of most subjects' HLA-A and HLA-B alleles by TCR beta sequences was reportedly accurate.

The CDR3 sequence is 16 residues long. The ends were cut back, 5 bases at V and 0 bases at J, with 14 bases in the middle. Germline-derived CDR1 and CDR2 are SGHRS and YFSETQ. A note on this clone: What it binds is not known.

PCR primers comprised 60 Vbeta and 13 Jbeta primers. Repertoires were generated with immunoSEQ multiplex PCR, while TCRdb's copy carries only in-frame clones and drops some. The sample yields 90,000 or so clones, around four fifths seen once. The chain links TRBV5-1 to TRBJ2-2, with TRBD1 as a possible D gene (6 bases). The TCR comes from a man aged 25 to 45 in good health and CMV-seropositive. Source material: PBMCs. The chain's CDR3 is CASRNAGEANTGELFF. The DNA of the CDR3 is TGCGCCAGCAGGAATGCAGGGGAAGCGAACACCGGGGAGCTGTTTTTT.